This entry features one T cell receptor beta chain sequence. Its specificity is not known. At the deep level, the assay was run. Clones were sequenced by immunoSEQ multiplex PCR, and TCRdb holds only the in-frame ones, with some missing. The sample includes some 2,000,000 clones, about 95% of them seen just once. This sample is drawn from a study of shared clonotypes between healthy human individuals. Findings and limits, study-wide: What naive subsets generally showed was a larger estimated richness than memory subsets showed. The study found about 5% of naive CD4 clonotypes shared across a handful of donors.

CD45RO-negative CD8 cells positively selected for CCR7 made up the naive population, which excluded terminally differentiated effector memory CD45RA+ cells. J was trimmed by 5 bases and V by 0 bases; bases with no gene match: 20. The CDR3 runs to 20 residues. Germline-derived CDR1 and CDR2 are SGHVS and FQNEAQ. This TCR derives from a man younger than 35 in good health. The chain couples TRBV7-8 to TRBJ1-1; 8 nucleotides align to TRBD1. Sequencing used naive CD8+ T cells sorted from blood. The CDR3 loop is CASSLAWDRPSIGWGTEAFF. In DNA form, the CDR3 reads TGTGCCAGCAGCTTAGCCTGGGACAGGCCGTCAATAGGGTGGGGGACTGAAGCTTTCTTT.